This T cell receptor beta chain was identified in a study of cytomegalovirus exposure and HLA in healthy donors. Study-wide results and limits: A link between a missense DCLRE1C variant and TCR beta V- and J-gene trimming emerged from a later analysis.

To note about this clone: The antigen remains unidentified.

Use of 60 Vbeta and 13 Jbeta primers characterized the PCR. TCRdb's table, derived via immunoSEQ multiplex PCR, lists solely in-frame clones and lacks some. This sample carries around 150,000 clones, approximately 78% of them seen once, and the ten largest clones take around 7.8%. This CDR3 is 13 amino acids long. J gave up 5 bases and V 7 bases, and 6 bases lay outside the gene matches. The germline gives CDR1 ENHRY, CDR2 SYGVKD. This TCR was sampled from a woman aged 45-60 years in good health and CMV-seropositive. The sequenced material came from PBMCs. This rearrangement joins TRBV10-3 to TRBJ2-5; 8 nucleotides match TRBD2. Here the CDR3 reads CAIKAGAEETQYF. The CDR3 DNA sequence: TGTGCCATCAAAGCGGGGGCGGAGGAGACCCAGTACTTC.